One sample yielded the 32 T cell receptor beta chains listed below, sequenced in a study of response to subunit inactivated influenza vaccine. TCRdb re-called the RT-PCR reads through MiXCR, storing one row per CDR3 protein. This table has roughly 700,000 distinct CDR3 sequences, approximately 15% appearing once. The material was PBMCs from blood, obtained 14 days before vaccination. Receptors were obtained from a man aged 50 to 59 who received an inactivated influenza vaccine.

The gene calls are TRBV6-1 and TRBJ2-3; a possible D gene is TRBD1 (6 bases). The CDR3 contains 15 residues. CDR1 MNHNS and CDR2 SASEGT come from the germline V gene. Between the trimmed V and J ends, which lost 6 bases and 2 bases, there was a span of 15 bases. CDR3: CASSRTEYSTDTQYF. The CDR3 DNA is TGTGCCAGCAGCAGGACAGAGTATTCCACAGATACGCAGTATTTT.

In this sample, this clonotype turned up a few times. The V and J genes are TRBV21-1 and TRBJ1-1. TRBV21-1 is a documented pseudogene. This CDR3 contains 9 residues. CDR3 protein: CASKTEAFF. CDR3 DNA: TGTGCCAGCAAGACTGAAGCTTTCTTT.

Remarks on this clonotype: At one of its ends the junction is not consistent with the germline gene, which may arise from a read error. The chain combines TRBV20-1 with TRBJ2-7; 7 bases map to TRBD2. CDR1 and CDR2 (germline): DFQATT, SNEGSKA (reference sequence). This CDR3 region has 14 residues. The chain's CDR3 is CSAGRAGVSSEQYF. CDR3 sequence (DNA): TGCAGTGCTGGTCGGGCGGGAGTCTCCTCCGAGCAGTACTTC.

This clonotype was seen more than once but under ten times. The genes are TRBV7-9 and TRBJ2-5; weak D call: TRBD2 (5 bases). Looked up from germline, CDR1 is SEHNR and CDR2 is FQNEAQ (reference sequence). V gave up 5 bases and J gave up 3 bases, with 10 bases separating them. The CDR3 runs to 13 residues. CDR3 protein: CASSLDGKETQYF. DNA of the CDR3: TGTGCCAGCAGCCTCGACGGGAAAGAGACCCAGTACTTC.

This clonotype showed up just a few times. The chain combines TRBV11-2 with TRBJ1-4; 10 nucleotides align to TRBD1. Germline V gives CDR1 SGHAT, CDR2 FQNNGV. The J segment lost 3 bases and the V segment lost 0 bases, leaving 10 bases of the junction unmatched. CDR3 length: 19 amino acids. Written as DNA, the CDR3 is TGTGCCAGCAGCTTAGAGCTGACAGGGGGCTATCTCGCTAATGAAAAACTGTTTTTT. Its translation is CASSLELTGGYLANEKLFF.

This chain joins TRBV20-1 and TRBJ1-1, with D hard to call. CDR3 length: 14 amino acids. With 1 base removed from V and 1 base from J, the gap between germline ends came to 10 bases. Germline V gives CDR1 DFQATT, CDR2 SNEGSKA (reference sequence). This CDR3 is CSARVGGKNTEAFF. As DNA, the CDR3 is TGCAGTGCTAGAGTGGGAGGGAAGAACACTGAAGCTTTCTTT.

The chain links TRBV12-3 or TRBV12-4 to TRBJ1-2; D is uncertain. V lost 3 bases, J lost 2 bases, and 13 bases lay in between. The CDR3 is 15 residues long. CDR3 sequence (DNA): TGTGCCAGCAGTTTTGGGAGGAGGAGCAACTATGGCTACACCTTC. Amino acids: CASSFGRRSNYGYTF.

In this sample, this clonotype turned up many times. V usage is TRBV5-5 and J usage is TRBJ1-5; no clear D. Between the trimmed V and J ends, which lost 6 bases and 8 bases, there was a span of 9 bases. Germline assignment: CDR1 SGHKS and CDR2 YYEKEE (reference sequence). The CDR3 has 11 residues. This CDR3 reads CASTLSKPQHF. CDR3 in DNA: TGTGCCAGCACTCTATCCAAGCCCCAGCATTTT.

This clonotype was detected ten times or more. Its ends do not fully match the called genes, so a read error is possible. The V gene is TRBV5-1, the J gene TRBJ2-6; D call uncertain. This CDR3 is built from 13 residues. Germline CDR1 and CDR2: SGHRS and YFSETQ. The CDR3 here is CASSPSGANVLTF. Written as DNA, the CDR3 is TGTGCCAGCAGCCCCTCTGGGGCCAACGTCCTGACTTTC.

The J gene is TRBJ2-3, the V gene TRBV11-3, with TRBD2 matching 8 bases. With 4 bases clipped from V and 4 bases from J, the junction kept 7 bases outside the gene matches. This CDR3 contains 15 residues. The V gene's germline CDR1 is SGHNT and CDR2 YENEEA. CDR3 in DNA: TGTGCCAGCAGCTCAAACGGGGGGGCTTCAGATACGCAGTATTTT. Protein sequence: CASSSNGGASDTQYF.

Ten or more counts support this clonotype. This chain uses TRBV6-1 with TRBJ1-5; the D gene is possibly TRBD1 (5 bases). In germline, CDR1 is MNHNS, CDR2 SASEGT. V lost 6 bases and J lost 0, with 15 bases in between. The CDR3 consists of 16 residues. CDR3 coding DNA: TGTGCCAGCAGAAGACAGTGGGAAAATAGCAATCAGCCCCAGCATTTT. It specifies CASRRQWENSNQPQHF.

This clonotype has only a few counts. The J gene is TRBJ1-5, the V gene TRBV27, with TRBD1 matching over 7 bases. Germline V gene sequence: CDR1 MNHEY, CDR2 SMNVEV (reference sequence). V shed 3 bases and J 6 bases; nucleotides not matched to a gene: 11. The CDR3 contains 16 residues. The CDR3 here is CASSLTGLVKFQPQHF. In DNA, the CDR3 is TGTGCCAGCAGTTTGACAGGGTTGGTGAAGTTTCAGCCCCAGCATTTT.

This clonotype was counted between two and nine times. V gene TRBV6-2 or TRBV6-3 combines with J gene TRBJ1-3; no firm D call. V gave up 0 bases and J gave up 10 bases, with 19 bases separating them. The germline V gene encodes CDR1 MNHEY and CDR2 SVGEGT. This CDR3 has 16 amino acids. Here the CDR3 reads CASSYSRDRFLETIYF. The DNA of the CDR3 is TGTGCCAGCAGTTACTCGCGGGATCGTTTCCTGGAGACCATATATTTT.

The chain has TRBV20-1 and TRBJ1-6; possible D gene TRBD1, 5 bases. Germline V gene lookup returns CDR1 DFQATT and CDR2 SNEGSKA (reference sequence). V was clipped by 0 bases and J by 10 bases, with 13 bases between them. CDR3 length equals 14 residues. CDR3 region: CSARDRQGRSPLHF. CDR3 DNA sequence: TGCAGTGCTAGAGATAGGCAGGGTAGATCACCCCTCCACTTT.

This clonotype was counted only a few times. The genes are TRBV5-6 and TRBJ2-3, with 7 bases that match TRBD2. The CDR3 has 15 amino acids. From germline, CDR1 is SGHDT and CDR2 YYEEEE. The J segment lost 14 bases and the V segment lost 4 bases, leaving 19 bases of the junction unmatched. The CDR3 protein is CASSPISGLDEGWYF. The CDR3 coding sequence is TGTGCCAGCAGCCCCATTTCAGGACTAGACGAGGGGTGGTATTTT.

The chain couples TRBV28 to TRBJ2-4, with 7 bases identical to TRBD1. CDR1 and CDR2 from the germline V gene are MDHEN and SYDVKM. This CDR3 has 13 residues. Losses at the gene ends were 3 bases for V and 10 bases for J; bases not matched to a gene: 6. Here the CDR3 DNA reads TGTGCCAGCAGTTTTCTAGACAGGGTAATTCAGTACTTC. It translates to CASSFLDRVIQYF.

The rearrangement joins TRBV11-2 to TRBJ2-7, with 9 bases matching TRBD1. CDR1 is SGHAT and CDR2 is FQNNGV in the germline V gene. The CDR3 contains 18 residues. With V trimmed by 0 bases and J by 2 bases, 11 bases remained unmatched. In nucleotides, the CDR3 is TGTGCCAGCAGCTTAGAAAAGGGTTTTGGACAGGGGACCTACGAGCAGTACTTC. Translated: CASSLEKGFGQGTYEQYF.

The rearrangement uses TRBV7-2 and TRBJ1-1, with 7 bases aligning to TRBD1. Germline V CDR1 and CDR2: SGHTA, FQGNSA. V was clipped by 2 bases and J by 8 bases; unmatched bases: 8. The CDR3 is 14 amino acids. The CDR3 spells CASSLYIQGTEAFF. The CDR3 DNA sequence: TGTGCCAGCAGCTTATATATACAGGGGACCGAAGCTTTCTTT. The variable domain in full, with the rest retrieved from reference TRBV7-2 and TRBJ1-1, is GAGVSQSPSNKVTEKGKDVELRCDPISGHTALYWYRQSLGQGLEFLIYFQGNSAPDKSGLPSDRFSAERTGGSVSTLTIQRTQQEDSAVYLCASSLYIQGTEAFFGQGTRLTVV.

This chain uses TRBV10-3 with TRBJ1-3, with 12 bases aligning to TRBD1. Germline loops: CDR1 ENHRY, CDR2 SYGVKD. Trimming at V came to 11 bases and at J to 8 bases, leaving 10 bases not matched to a gene. The CDR3 contains 14 residues. The CDR3 DNA reads as TGTGCCCCGGGACAGGGGGCCATTGTAGACACCATATATTTT. Translation: CAPGQGAIVDTIYF.

The gene calls are TRBV12-3 or TRBV12-4 and TRBJ2-5, with TRBD1 identical over 7 bases. Trimming removed 7 bases from V and 5 bases from J; junction bases left unmatched: 7. The CDR3 has 13 amino acids. The CDR3 nucleotides read TGTGCCAGCACTGACGGACAGGTTGAGACCCAGTACTTC. Translating gives CASTDGQVETQYF.

J is TRBJ1-6 and V is TRBV11-2; 10 bases map to TRBD1. Germline-derived CDR1 and CDR2 are SGHAT and FQNNGV. The CDR3 consists of 16 residues. With 6 bases clipped from V and 7 bases from J, the junction kept 9 bases outside the gene matches. The DNA of the CDR3 is TGTGCCAGCAGGTCTCCGGGACAGGGGTTGAATTCACCCCTCCACTTT. This sequence encodes CASRSPGQGLNSPLHF.

The gene calls are TRBV27 and TRBJ2-3; the D gene is possibly TRBD2 (5 bases). Per the germline V gene, CDR1 is MNHEY and CDR2 is SMNVEV (reference sequence). The V gene lost 1 base and the J gene lost 0 bases, with 11 bases spanning the gap. The CDR3 is made up of 16 amino acids. In DNA form, the CDR3 reads TGTGCCAGCAGTTTATGGACTCTCTCTAGCACAGATACGCAGTATTTT. It specifies CASSLWTLSSTDTQYF.

This clonotype was observed a few times. The chain has TRBV2 and TRBJ2-1; 7 nucleotides match TRBD2. V trimming: 7 bases; J trimming: 9 bases; junction bases outside the gene matches: 3. CDR1 and CDR2 (germline): SNHLY, FYNNEI. The CDR3 runs 11 residues. The CDR3 sequence: CASKAGVEQFF. In nucleotides, the CDR3 is TGTGCCAGCAAGGCGGGGGTTGAGCAGTTCTTC.

Ten or more counts support this clonotype. The rearrangement uses TRBV3-1 and TRBJ2-1; 10 nucleotides line up with TRBD1. In germline, CDR1 is LGHDT, CDR2 YNNKEL (reference sequence). The V segment lost 4 bases and the J segment 7 bases; nucleotides outside the gene matches: 4. The CDR3 is 14 residues long. The DNA of the CDR3 is TGTGCCAGCAGCCCTCTGGACAGGGGGAATGAGCAGTTCTTC. It yields the protein CASSPLDRGNEQFF.

J is TRBJ2-7 and V is TRBV29-1, with 8 bases matching TRBD2. With V trimmed by 7 bases and J by 4 bases, 9 bases remained unmatched. Germline V lookup: CDR1 SQVTM, CDR2 ANQGSEA. The CDR3 contains 13 residues. The CDR3 loop reads CSAVSGTTYEQYF. In nucleotides, the CDR3 is TGCAGCGCCGTTAGCGGGACGACTTACGAGCAGTACTTC.

Only a few counts were recorded for this clonotype. V and J are TRBV6-4 and TRBJ2-3; 10 positions agree with TRBD1. The CDR3 has 14 amino acids. Germline-derived CDR1 and CDR2 are MRHNA and SNTAGT. V lost 6 bases and J lost 4; bases outside the gene matches: 4. The CDR3 is CASRKDRGADTQYF. Written as DNA, the CDR3 is TGTGCCAGCAGGAAGGACAGGGGGGCAGATACGCAGTATTTT.

The chain combines TRBV20-1 with TRBJ2-2; the D gene is possibly TRBD2 (5 bases). The CDR3 spans 14 residues. With 1 base removed from V and 4 bases from J, the gap between germline ends came to 10 bases. The germline gives CDR1 DFQATT, CDR2 SNEGSKA (reference sequence). In nucleotides, the CDR3 is TGCAGTGCTAGAGTCGCTAGCAGCACCGGGGAGCTGTTTTTT. Translated: CSARVASSTGELFF.

In its sample, this clonotype was seen a few times. The CDR3 sequence: CASSLEASGGPYNEQFF. CDR3 nucleotide sequence: TGTGCCAGCAGCTTAGAAGCTAGCGGGGGGCCCTACAATGAGCAGTTCTTC. The J gene is TRBJ2-1, the V gene TRBV11-2; 11 bases fit TRBD2. The V gene's germline CDR1 is SGHAT and CDR2 FQNNGV. The CDR3 is 17 residues long. The J segment lost 2 bases and the V segment lost 0 bases, leaving 3 bases of the junction unmatched.

There are a few counts of this clonotype. The chain recombines TRBV5-1 with TRBJ2-7; D might be TRBD2 (6 bases). CDR1 SGHRS and CDR2 YFSETQ come from the germline V gene. Trimming shortened V by 7 bases and J by 0 bases, and 17 bases separated the two germline ends. The CDR3 covers 15 residues. CDR3: CASHPSGGSSYEQYF. DNA of the CDR3: TGCGCCAGCCACCCCTCCGGGGGAAGCTCCTACGAGCAGTACTTC. The full variable domain, with the rest looked up from reference TRBV5-1 and TRBJ2-7, is KAGVTQTPRYLIKTRGQQVTLSCSPISGHRSVSWYQQTPGQGLQFLFEYFSETQRNKGNFPGRFSGRQFSNSRSEMNVSTLELGDSALYLCASHPSGGSSYEQYFGPGTRLTVT.

This clonotype was counted a few times. The V gene is TRBV4-3, the J gene TRBJ2-7, with 7 bases identical to TRBD2. V dropped 0 bases and J dropped 3; count of bases not matched to a gene: 5. The length of the CDR3 is 15 residues. Germline lookup yields CDR1 LGHNA and CDR2 YSLEER. The CDR3 here is CASSQDLSGDYEQYF. The CDR3 DNA sequence: TGCGCCAGCAGCCAAGATTTGAGCGGGGACTACGAGCAGTACTTC.

The chain has TRBV14 and TRBJ1-1; 7 bases fit TRBD1. The CDR3 contains 15 residues. After removal of 5 bases from V and 4 bases from J, the junction contained 10 bases not matched to a gene. Germline CDR1 is SGHDN and CDR2 is FVKESK. The CDR3 here is CASSTQTGHATEAFF. The CDR3 nucleotides are TGTGCCAGCAGCACCCAGACAGGGCATGCCACTGAAGCTTTCTTT.

The chain couples TRBV29-1 to TRBJ2-3; D could derive from TRBD1 or TRBD2 (5 bases each). The CDR3 consists of 14 residues. Germline V lookup: CDR1 SQVTM, CDR2 ANQGSEA. V lost 4 bases, J lost 2 bases, and 13 bases lay in between. The CDR3 DNA sequence: TGCAGCGTTGCGAGGGACGGACACACAGATACGCAGTATTTT. This translates into CSVARDGHTDTQYF.